These 2 T cell receptor beta chains came from one sample sequenced in a study of T cells in Graves' hyperthyroidism and ophthalmopathy (dated by TCRdb to 2018 to 2020). Library prep was done by multiplex PCR. Sequencing instrument: Illumina HiSeq 2000. TCR beta CDR3 regions were amplified from RNA transcripts. The TCR CDR3 was subjected to a first round of RT-PCR using the HTBI primer set and the Qiagen OneStep RT-PCR kit. TCRdb's own reprocessing of the public reads used fastp at Q25 and MiXCR and kept productive beta chains. Rows are combined by CDR3 protein, so each entry shows the most common genes and DNA. The sample table lists hundreds of thousands of distinct CDR3 sequences, more than 12% of them with a count of one. 25% to 30% of the sample goes to the ten largest clones. Material: blood. These receptor sequences come from a man aged 50 to 59 with Graves' ophthalmopathy.

The sample holds a few counts of this clonotype. The chain couples TRBV5-1 to TRBJ2-5; 9 nucleotides align to TRBD1. Germline lookup yields CDR1 SGHRS and CDR2 YFSETQ. Losses at the gene ends were 1 base for V and 6 bases for J; bases not matched to a gene: 7. This CDR3 is built from 15 residues. The CDR3: CASSLRTGGAQTQYF. The CDR3 DNA reads as TGCGCCAGCAGCTTGCGAACAGGGGGCGCCCAGACCCAGTACTTC.

For this clonotype: This may arise from a read error, as a much more abundant clone is one base away. The chain employs TRBV12-5 and TRBJ2-1; TRBD2 aligns across 7 bases. Matching the DNA end better, TRBJ2-7 makes the J call doubtful. CDR1 and CDR2 from the germline V gene are LGHNT and FRNRAP. The CDR3 consists of 16 residues. In DNA, the CDR3 is TGTGCTAGTGGTTTTTTGACTAGCCGATCTGGCAATGAGCAGTACTTC. Protein product: CASGFLTSRSGNEQYF.